These T cell receptor beta chains were read from a single sample in a study of early T cells in non-severe SARS-CoV-2 infection. MiXCR, run by TCRdb on the 5' RACE reads, gives a single entry per CDR3 protein. The sample holds approximately 84,000 distinct CDR3 sequences, 14% to 15% seen once. Sequencing input: whole blood. Every receptor here comes from an adult who was a healthcare worker with PCR-confirmed SARS-CoV-2 infection or an uninfected control (not recorded which). Both conserved end residues are part of each CDR3. Each record gives: D gene, J gene, V gene, clone size, CDR3 DNA, CDR3 protein. The D gene is left open where the match is weak. Size is stated for part of the rows, as once, few or many counts, or as a class when the clone is expanded.

>-|TRBJ2-3|TRBV24-1|few
TGTGCCACCAGTGTCGGGGGAAGAACAGATACGCAGTATTTT
CATSVGGRTDTQYF
>-|TRBJ2-3|TRBV20-1|many
TGCAGTGCTGTTCCACTCGGCTTAGATACGCAGTATTTT
CSAVPLGLDTQYF
>TRBD2|TRBJ2-7|TRBV10-2|-
TGCGCCAGCTCGGCGGGAGGGATATTCGAGCAGTACTTC
CASSAGGIFEQYF
>-|TRBJ2-5|TRBV7-2|-
TGTGCCAGCACAGCGGGCGTCGGGACCCAGTACTTC
CASTAGVGTQYF
>-|TRBJ1-4|TRBV30|few
TGTGCCTGGACGGGGACCAATAATGAAAAACTGTTTTTT
CAWTGTNNEKLFF
>-|TRBJ2-5|TRBV28|few
TGTGCCAGCAGTTTCCTGGGACCGAGATCCGAGACCCAGTACTTC
CASSFLGPRSETQYF
>-|TRBJ1-1|TRBV9|few
TGTGCCAGCAGCAGGACGGTTGTGAACACTGAAGCTTTCTTT
CASSRTVVNTEAFF
>-|TRBJ2-7|TRBV5-4|-
TGTGCCAGCAGTTTGGAACCCGAGGTCGACGAGCAGTACTTC
CASSLEPEVDEQYF
>-|TRBJ2-3|TRBV28|many
TGTGCCAGCAGTTTACTGGCGGGAACTAGCACAGATACGCAGTATTTT
CASSLLAGTSTDTQYF
>TRBD1|TRBJ2-7|TRBV12-5|few
TGTGCTAGTGGTACTCGGACAGGGCTGGCCTACGAGCAGTACTTC
CASGTRTGLAYEQYF
>-|TRBJ2-7|TRBV28|few
TGTGCCAGCAGTTCCCCAAACTACGAGCAGTACTTC
CASSSPNYEQYF
>-|TRBJ2-7|TRBV28|-
TGTGCCAGCAGTAGCGGGGGGACAGGGGACAACGAGCAGTACTTC
CASSSGGTGDNEQYF
>TRBD2|TRBJ2-7|TRBV20-1|-
TGCAGTGCTTCCTGGACTAGCGGAAAGTACGAGCAGTACTTC
CSASWTSGKYEQYF
>-|TRBJ1-2|TRBV29-1|-
TGCAGCGTCCTACTAGACAGAAACTATGGCTACACCTTC
CSVLLDRNYGYTF
>-|TRBJ2-7|TRBV20-1|-
TGCAGTGCTAGAGAAGTGGCGGGGAGCTCCTACGAGCAGTACTTC
CSAREVAGSSYEQYF
>TRBD1|TRBJ2-7|TRBV3-1|-
TGTGCCAGCAGCCAAGGACAGGGCTCCGCCTACGAGCAGTACTTC
CASSQGQGSAYEQYF
>TRBD2|TRBJ2-2|TRBV10-3|few
TGTGCCACAATCGCTAGCGGGAGCACCGGGGAGCTGTTTTTT
CATIASGSTGELFF
>-|TRBJ2-1|TRBV11-2|many
TGTGCCAGCAGCTTAGGGGGAACTGAGTTCTTC
CASSLGGTEFF
>-|TRBJ2-5|TRBV2|few
TGTGCCAGCAGTGAACAGGCCCTGGGGGAGACCCAGTACTTC
CASSEQALGETQYF
>TRBD2|TRBJ2-5|TRBV14|-
TGTGCCAGCAGCCAAACGGGAGGACCGATTCGGACCCAGTACTTC
CASSQTGGPIRTQYF
>-|TRBJ2-7|TRBV18|-
TGTGCCAGCTCACCACCTAGCACCTACGAGCAGTACTTC
CASSPPSTYEQYF
>-|TRBJ2-5|TRBV12-5|many
TGTGCTAGTGGGTATCACAGGAACCTCCAAGAGACCCAGTACTTC
CASGYHRNLQETQYF
>-|TRBJ1-4|TRBV5-6|few
TGTGCCAGCAGCTTGGGAGCAACTAATGAAAAACTGTTTTTT
CASSLGATNEKLFF
>-|TRBJ1-2|TRBV5-1|many
TGCGCCAGCAGCTCGGAGGGAATTGGAGCCTATGGCTACACCTTC
CASSSEGIGAYGYTF
>-|TRBJ1-6|TRBV20-1|-
TGCAGTGCTAGTTACAGGGTCAATTCACCCCTCCACTTT
CSASYRVNSPLHF
>-|TRBJ2-2|TRBV12-3/TRBV12-4|few
TGTGCCAGCAGCCCAGAGGGGGAAGGCGGGGAGCTGTTTTTT
CASSPEGEGGELFF
>-|TRBJ2-1|TRBV11-2|many
TGTGCCAGCAGCTTCCGGGGGAACAATGAGCAGTTCTTC
CASSFRGNNEQFF
>-|TRBJ1-3|TRBV18|-
TGTGCCAGCTCACCTCGGACAGCAGACTCTGGAAACACCATATATTTT
CASSPRTADSGNTIYF
>-|TRBJ2-7|TRBV28|-
TGTGCCAGCAGCACCCCCAGCGGTAAAGTCTACGAGCAGTACTTC
CASSTPSGKVYEQYF
>TRBD2|TRBJ2-1|TRBV28|-
TGTGCCAGCAGTCAACCCTTAGCGGGAGAGGTTGAGCAGTTCTTC
CASSQPLAGEVEQFF
>TRBD2|TRBJ2-3|TRBV20-1|-
TGCAGTGCTAATACCGGGACTAGCAAAGTCACAGATACGCAGTATTTT
CSANTGTSKVTDTQYF